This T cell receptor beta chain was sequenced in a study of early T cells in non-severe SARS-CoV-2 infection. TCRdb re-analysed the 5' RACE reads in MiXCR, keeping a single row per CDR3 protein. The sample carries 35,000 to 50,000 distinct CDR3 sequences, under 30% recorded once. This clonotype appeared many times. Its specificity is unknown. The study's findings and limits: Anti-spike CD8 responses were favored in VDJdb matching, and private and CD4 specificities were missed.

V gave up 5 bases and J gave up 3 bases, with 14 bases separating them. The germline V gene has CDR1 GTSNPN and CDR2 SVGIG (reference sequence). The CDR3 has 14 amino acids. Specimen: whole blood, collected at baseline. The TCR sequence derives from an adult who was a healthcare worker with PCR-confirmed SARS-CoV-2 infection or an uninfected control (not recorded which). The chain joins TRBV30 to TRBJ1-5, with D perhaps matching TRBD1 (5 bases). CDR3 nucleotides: TGTGCCTGGGCCCCAGGAGGGGCCAATCAGCCCCAGCATTTT. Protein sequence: CAWAPGGANQPQHF. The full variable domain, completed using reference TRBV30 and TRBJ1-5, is SQTIHQWPATLVQPVGSPLSLECTVEGTSNPNLYWYRQAAGRGLQLLFYSVGIGQISSEVPQNLSASRPQDRQFILSSKKLLLSDSGFYLCAWAPGGANQPQHFGDGTRLSIL.